This is a list of T cell receptor beta chains from one sample in a study of T cell responses to AZD1222 COVID-19 vaccine. Using immunoSEQ multiplex PCR, the repertoire was profiled, and TCRdb retains in-frame clones only, with some absent. The table has 100,000 or so clones, roughly nine tenths seen once; the top ten hold 5%. The sample here was peripheral blood, taken on day 0 of AZD1222 vaccination. These receptors were obtained from an adult in good health. CDR3s include the opening cysteine and the closing phenylalanine or tryptophan. Fields, in order: J gene, D gene, V gene, clone size, CDR3 DNA, CDR3 protein. A D gene is named only where the DNA matches it firmly. Not all rows give a size; the values are once, few, many and, for expanded clones, a class.

>TRBJ2-7|-|TRBV2|-
TGTGCCAGCAGTTATGACAGCTACGAGCAGTACTTC
CASSYDSYEQYF
>TRBJ1-3|-|TRBV10-3|-
TGTGCCATCAGCGAGGATGCGCACACCATATATTTT
CAISEDAHTIYF
>TRBJ1-2|TRBD1|TRBV4-3|-
TGCGCCAGCAGCCTTGGAAGGGGGCTAGGCTATGGCTACACCTTC
CASSLGRGLGYGYTF
>TRBJ2-5|-|TRBV7-6|-
TGTGCCAGCAGTTCGCGAGAGGAGACCCAGTACTTC
CASSSREETQYF
>TRBJ1-3|TRBD1|TRBV7-9|-
TGTGCCAGCAGCTTAAGGGACAGCAAGGATAACACCATATATTTT
CASSLRDSKDNTIYF
>TRBJ2-7|TRBD1|TRBV27|-
TGTGCCAGCAGCCGACCGGGACAGGGGACTTACGAGCAGTACTTC
CASSRPGQGTYEQYF
>TRBJ2-7|TRBD2|TRBV2|few
TGTGCCAGCAGTGAAGGAGCGGGAGGGCCGTACGAGCAGTACTTC
CASSEGAGGPYEQYF
>TRBJ1-2|TRBD1|TRBV29-1|-
TGCAGCGTTGACAGGGGGATCGGCTACACCTTC
CSVDRGIGYTF
>TRBJ1-2|-|TRBV2|-
TGTGCCAGCTCTTCATTGGGTAACAGAGACTATGGCTACACCTTC
CASSSLGNRDYGYTF
>TRBJ2-5|-|TRBV28|-
TGTGCCAGCAGTTTACCCGGGGGGCTAGAGACCCAGTACTTC
CASSLPGGLETQYF
>TRBJ1-1|-|TRBV25-1|-
TGTGCCAGCACCCCCCCCGACAGGAACACTGAAGCTTTCTTT
CASTPPDRNTEAFF
>TRBJ2-3|-|TRBV7-2|-
TGTGCCAGCAGCTTAGATCAGGGGACTACGCAGTATTTT
CASSLDQGTTQYF
>TRBJ1-1|TRBD1|TRBV28|-
TGTGCCAGCAGTATCAGGAACAGGGGGCTCACTGAAGCTTTCTTT
CASSIRNRGLTEAFF
>TRBJ2-1|TRBD2|TRBV5-1|-
TGCGCCAGCAGCAGGGAGCGGGAGAGCTTGTACAATGAGCAGTTCTTC
CASSRERESLYNEQFF
>TRBJ2-5|-|TRBV24-1|-
TGTGCCACCAGTGATTCGGGGGTACGCCAAGAGACCCAGTACTTC
CATSDSGVRQETQYF
>TRBJ2-7|-|TRBV7-2|-
TGTGCCAGCAGCTTCGGGACATATACCTACGAGCAGTACTTC
CASSFGTYTYEQYF
>TRBJ2-2|-|TRBV9|-
TGTGCCAGCAGCGTACGGCGGGAGAACACCGGGGAGCTGTTTTTT
CASSVRRENTGELFF
>TRBJ1-3|-|TRBV30|-
TGTGCCTGGAGCCCGGCCCCCCTTGGCTCAGGAAACACCATATATTTT
CAWSPAPLGSGNTIYF
>TRBJ2-5|-|TRBV10-3|-
TGTGCCATCGCCCCCGGTGGACGAGCGGAGACCCAGTACTTC
CAIAPGGRAETQYF
>TRBJ2-1|TRBD1|TRBV18|-
TGTGCCAGCTCACGAGGGGGCGCCTACAATGAGCAGTTCTTC
CASSRGGAYNEQFF
>TRBJ2-1|-|TRBV7-9|-
TGTGCCAGCAGCTTAGAGGGGCGGGGCGACAATGAGCAGTTCTTC
CASSLEGRGDNEQFF
>TRBJ2-7|-|TRBV27|-
TGTGCCAGCAGTCCGAATGGGGACGAGCAGTACTTC
CASSPNGDEQYF
>TRBJ1-2|-|TRBV6-4|once
TGTGCCAGCAGTGACTCGGCAGGTGGCTACACCTTC
CASSDSAGGYTF
>TRBJ1-1|TRBD1|TRBV30|-
TGTGCCTGGAGTAAGACAGGGCCCCTCGCGGGCACTGAAGCTTTCTTT
CAWSKTGPLAGTEAFF
>TRBJ2-7|-|TRBV6-5|-
TGTGCCAGCAGGGGGCGGATTAGCTCCTACGAGCAGTACTTC
CASRGRISSYEQYF
>TRBJ1-3|-|TRBV6-5|-
TGTGCCACGGGGGCTGGAAACACCATATATTTT
CATGAGNTIYF
>TRBJ1-1|TRBD1|TRBV27|-
TGTGCCAGCAGTTTACCAACAGGGGGAAAGAACACTGAAGCTTTCTTT
CASSLPTGGKNTEAFF
>TRBJ1-4|-|TRBV15|-
TGTGCCACCAGCAGCGAATACCCCTCTTCAGTAAATGGAGAAAAACTGTTTTTT
CATSSEYPSSVNGEKLFF
>TRBJ1-4|-|TRBV5-5|-
TGTGCCAGCAGCTTGGTGCGGGGTTCGGAACTGTTTTTT
CASSLVRGSELFF
>TRBJ1-2|-|TRBV24-1|-
TGTGCCACCAGTGACCCCCTTTCGGGCTACACCTTC
CATSDPLSGYTF
>TRBJ1-1|-|TRBV7-2|-
TGTGCCAGCAGCCCTCGGACTGAAGCTTTCTTT
CASSPRTEAFF
>TRBJ2-3|TRBD2|TRBV19|-
TGTGCCAGTAGTATCCGACTAGCGGGAGGCCTGGGAGATACGCAGTATTTT
CASSIRLAGGLGDTQYF
>TRBJ2-1|TRBD1|TRBV5-1|-
TGCGCCAGCAGCTTGGCAGGGGGCCTGAACAATGAGCAGTTCTTC
CASSLAGGLNNEQFF
>TRBJ2-7|TRBD2|TRBV30|-
TGTGCCTGGAGTAGACTAGCGGGGAGCTACGAGCAGTACTTC
CAWSRLAGSYEQYF
>TRBJ2-7|-|TRBV7-2|-
TGTGCCAGCAGCTTACCCGGAAGCGGCCGCGAGCAGTACTTC
CASSLPGSGREQYF
>TRBJ2-1|TRBD2|TRBV27|-
TGTGCCAGCAGTTCCCGACTAGCGGGCGTTCTCGAGGAGCAGTTCTTC
CASSSRLAGVLEEQFF
>TRBJ2-7|TRBD2|TRBV7-2|-
TGTGCCAGCAGCACGACTAGCGGGGGGTCCTACGAGCAGTACTTC
CASSTTSGGSYEQYF
>TRBJ1-3|-|TRBV5-1|-
TGCGCCAGCAGCTTCAATTGGGAAGGGTCTGGAAACACCATATATTTT
CASSFNWEGSGNTIYF
>TRBJ1-1|-|TRBV7-2|few
TGTGCCAGCAGCTCGGCGTCCGTGGCTTTCTTT
CASSSASVAFF
>TRBJ2-3|-|TRBV7-3|-
TGTGCCAGCAGCCCCGATCCCTCCACAGATACGCAGTATTTT
CASSPDPSTDTQYF
>TRBJ2-6|TRBD1|TRBV19|-
TGTGCCAGTAACGATCCGGGACAGGGGGCGCTGGGGGCCAACGTCCTGACTTTC
CASNDPGQGALGANVLTF
>TRBJ2-7|TRBD2|TRBV28|-
TGTGCCAGCGCTAGCGGGTGGGGTCGGTCCCTGGAGCCTTACGAGCAGTACTTC
CASASGWGRSLEPYEQYF
>TRBJ1-1|TRBD1|TRBV6-5|-
TGTGCCAGCAGAGCCGGACAGGGGAACACTGAAGCTTTCTTT
CASRAGQGNTEAFF
>TRBJ1-1|-|TRBV6-5|-
TGTGCCAGCACAGTACAAGAGAACACTGAAGCTTTCTTT
CASTVQENTEAFF
>TRBJ1-4|-|TRBV20-1|-
TGCAGTGCAAGTCAGCGGGGTGCAACTAATGAAAAACTGTTTTTT
CSASQRGATNEKLFF
>TRBJ1-4|-|TRBV3-1/TRBV3-2|once
TGTGCCAGCAGCCCCTGGACTGAAACTAATGAAAAACTGTTTTTT
CASSPWTETNEKLFF
>TRBJ1-6|-|TRBV5-6|-
TGTGCCAGCAGCTTGATAACAGGGCGCCATAATTCACCCCTCCACTTT
CASSLITGRHNSPLHF
>TRBJ2-5|-|TRBV6-2/TRBV6-3|-
TGTGCCAGCAGTTTCGGTACCCAAGAGACCCAGTACTTC
CASSFGTQETQYF
>TRBJ2-7|-|TRBV11-1|-
TGTGCCAGCAGTCGTTCGGAATCCTACGAGCAGTACTTC
CASSRSESYEQYF
>TRBJ2-7|TRBD1|TRBV2|-
TGTGCCAGCAGTGCCACAGGGGGCCCCACCTACGAGCAGTACTTC
CASSATGGPTYEQYF
>TRBJ1-1|-|TRBV4-3|-
TGCGCCAGCAGCGAGGAAGGGAACACTGAAGCTTTCTTT
CASSEEGNTEAFF
>TRBJ1-2|-|TRBV28|once
TGTGCCAGCACGGAAGGGGCAAGAGGCTACACCTTC
CASTEGARGYTF
>TRBJ1-2|-|TRBV6-5|-
TGTGCCAGCAGAAATAAAAACTATGGCTACACCTTC
CASRNKNYGYTF